Shown below are 30 T cell receptor beta chains from a single sample sequenced in a study of T cell responses to AZD1222 COVID-19 vaccine listed by TCRdb under 2021. In the paper's terms, the time point label means: baseline before first vaccination. Library creation used the immunoSEQ multiplex PCR assay. TCRdb obtained this table from immuneACCESS and retained in-frame rearrangements with V and J assigned. These tables miss some clones; where compared with another copy, unresolved V genes account for less than half of the shortfall, and the remainder is unexplained. The sample table holds some 97,000 clones, of which around 87% were seen once. More than 15% of the sample comes from the top ten. The sample was peripheral blood, taken on day 0 of AZD1222 vaccination. These TCRs come from an adult in good health.

The gene calls are TRBV5-6 and TRBJ1-4, with 11 bases that match TRBD1. V shed 4 bases, J shed 7 bases, and the junction held 6 bases outside the gene matches. The CDR3 is 15 residues long. Germline values: CDR1 SGHDT, CDR2 YYEEEE. The CDR3 DNA reads TGTGCCAGCAGCGCTGGACAGGGGGCAGGTGAAAAACTGTTTTTT. It specifies CASSAGQGAGEKLFF.

This chain links TRBV5-1 with TRBJ1-1, with a possible D match to TRBD1 (5 bases). The CDR3 contains 15 residues. With 0 bases removed from V and 0 bases from J, the gap between germline ends came to 9 bases. Germline-derived CDR1 and CDR2 are SGHRS and YFSETQ. The CDR3 reads CASSLVQGMNTEAFF. CDR3 bases: TGCGCCAGCAGCTTGGTCCAGGGAATGAACACTGAAGCTTTCTTT.

V is TRBV3-1 (or the pseudogene TRBV3-2) and J is TRBJ2-7, with no clear D. The CDR3 spans 15 residues. V was shortened by 2 bases and J by 5 bases, with 16 bases between the two germline ends. Germline CDR1 is LGHDT and CDR2 is YNNKEL (reference sequence). This CDR3 is CASSQMFSGVDEQYF. CDR3 bases: TGTGCCAGCAGCCAAATGTTTTCGGGTGTAGACGAGCAGTACTTC.

This clone was found once. The CDR3 loop is CASTLSGGTGNTQYF. DNA of the CDR3: TGTGCCAGCACCCTATCAGGGGGTACAGGGAATACGCAGTATTTT. The V call is TRBV27, the J call TRBJ2-3, with 7 bases matching TRBD1. Germline CDR1 and CDR2: MNHEY and SMNVEV (reference sequence). The CDR3 spans 15 residues. Trimming removed 7 bases from V and 7 bases from J; junction bases left unmatched: 14.

J is TRBJ1-2 and V is TRBV5-4, with 7 bases identical to TRBD1. CDR1 and CDR2 from the germline V gene are SGHNT and YYREEE (reference sequence). CDR3 length: 13 amino acids. J was trimmed by 4 bases and V by 7 bases; bases with no gene match: 7. The CDR3 DNA follows: TGTGCCAGCTCCCCCGGACAGGCCTATGGCTACACCTTC. This sequence encodes CASSPGQAYGYTF. Using reference TRBV5-4 and TRBJ1-2 for the parts outside the CDR3, the full variable domain is ETGVTQSPTHLIKTRGQQVTLRCSSQSGHNTVSWYQQALGQGPQFIFQYYREEENGRGNFPPRFSGLQFPNYSSELNVNALELDDSALYLCASSPGQAYGYTFGSGTRLTVV.

The rearrangement links TRBV7-2 to TRBJ2-5, with 7 bases aligning to TRBD1. Germline V gives CDR1 SGHTA, CDR2 FQGNSA. Germline trimming cut 1 base from V and 0 bases from J; bases unmatched to any gene: 5. The CDR3 extends over 16 amino acids. CDR3 sequence: CASSLVPRGNQETQYF. CDR3 coding DNA: TGTGCCAGCAGCTTAGTTCCCAGGGGGAACCAAGAGACCCAGTACTTC.

The V call is TRBV15, the J call TRBJ1-3; D gene ambiguous. The CDR3 is 14 residues long. Trimming stripped 0 bases from V and 2 bases from J, with 5 bases between. Per germline, CDR1 LNHNV and CDR2 YYDKDF (reference sequence). For the CDR3, the DNA is TGTGCCACCAGCAGAGATCAGACTGGAAACACCATATATTTT. Translated: CATSRDQTGNTIYF.

The gene calls are TRBV3-1 (or the pseudogene TRBV3-2) and TRBJ1-2, with no clear D. Germline V gene sequence: CDR1 LGHDT, CDR2 YNNKEL (reference sequence). Trimming shortened V by 1 base and J by 4 bases, and 13 bases separated the two germline ends. The CDR3 totals 15 residues. The CDR3 region is CASSQGSRAPYGYTF. CDR3 nucleotides: TGTGCCAGCAGCCAAGGGTCGAGGGCCCCCTATGGCTACACCTTC.

This chain uses TRBV29-1 with TRBJ1-2; no firm D call. The V end was cut by 5 bases, the J end by 7 bases, with 14 bases between. The CDR3 is 12 amino acids. From germline, CDR1 is SQVTM and CDR2 ANQGSEA. The CDR3 DNA follows: TGCAGCGTTTTCTCTGGGTCTGGTGGCTACACCTTC. It yields the protein CSVFSGSGGYTF. The full variable domain, rest sourced from reference TRBV29-1 and TRBJ1-2, is SAVISQKPSRDICQRGTSLTIQCQVDSQVTMMFWYRQQPGQSLTLIATANQGSEATYESGFVIDKFPISRPNLTFSTLTVSNMSPEDSSIYLCSVFSGSGGYTFGSGTRLTVV.

The chain has TRBV7-3 and TRBJ2-3; 9 nucleotides match TRBD1. Trimming at V came to 5 bases and at J to 14 bases, leaving 11 bases not matched to a gene. CDR3 length: 13 amino acids. Germline CDR1 is SGHTA and CDR2 is FQGTGA. The CDR3 loop reads CASSTAGTGMRYF. CDR3 sequence (DNA): TGTGCCAGCAGCACTGCCGGGACAGGGATGCGGTATTTT.

The CDR3, as DNA: TGTGCCAGCAGTGACAGGGAGACTCGGATGGACACTGAAGCTTTCTTT. Its translation: CASSDRETRMDTEAFF. The chain joins TRBV6-4 to TRBJ1-1; D is unclear. The V end lost 2 bases, the J end lost 3 bases, and 16 bases lay between the germline ends. The CDR3 contains 16 residues. Per the germline V gene, CDR1 is MRHNA and CDR2 is SNTAGT.

V usage is TRBV19 and J usage is TRBJ1-2, with unresolved D. The CDR3 totals 13 residues. Trimming removed 2 bases from V and 3 bases from J, with 7 bases in between. Germline assignment: CDR1 LNHDA and CDR2 SQIVND (reference sequence). The CDR3 here is CASSIRADYGYTF. CDR3 nucleotide sequence: TGTGCCAGTAGTATAAGGGCAGACTATGGCTACACCTTC.

V is TRBV4-1 and J is TRBJ1-2; TRBD1 matches 9 bases. The length of the CDR3 is 16 residues. After removal of 3 bases from V and 7 bases from J, the junction contained 12 bases not matched to a gene. Germline V gives CDR1 MGHRA, CDR2 YSYEKL. CDR3: CASSHSRGQGWSGYTF. The CDR3 nucleotides read TGCGCCAGCAGCCACTCTAGGGGACAGGGCTGGAGTGGCTACACCTTC.

V gene TRBV10-3 combines with J gene TRBJ1-2; D call uncertain. Trimming shortened V by 0 bases and J by 6 bases, and 11 bases separated the two germline ends. From germline, CDR1 is ENHRY and CDR2 SYGVKD. The CDR3 has 14 residues. CDR3 nucleotide sequence: TGTGCCATCAGTGAGTCGACGTATTCCGATGGCTACACCTTC. Its translation is CAISESTYSDGYTF.

The chain employs TRBV7-7 and TRBJ2-2, with TRBD2 as a possible D gene (6 bases). V gave up 1 base and J gave up 1 base, with 10 bases separating them. The CDR3 consists of 16 residues. From germline, CDR1 is SSHAT and CDR2 FNYEAQ (reference sequence). CDR3 nucleotides: TGTGCCAGCAGCTTAGACTTCGGGAGGAACACCGGGGAGCTGTTTTTT. It codes for CASSLDFGRNTGELFF.

CDR3 in amino acids: CASSDTGDTGELFF. CDR3 nucleotide sequence: TGTGCCAGCAGTGATACAGGGGATACCGGGGAGCTGTTTTTT. The chain uses TRBV6-4 and TRBJ2-2, with 7 bases lining up with TRBD1. V shed 3 bases, J shed 5 bases, and the junction held 3 bases outside the gene matches. The germline V gene has CDR1 MRHNA and CDR2 SNTAGT. The CDR3 is 14 amino acids.

The rearrangement links TRBV3-1 (or the pseudogene TRBV3-2) to TRBJ2-3, with 8 bases aligning to TRBD2. Germline loops: CDR1 LGHDT, CDR2 YNNKEL (reference sequence). J was trimmed by 0 bases and V by 5 bases; bases with no gene match: 4. The CDR3 contains 15 residues. The CDR3, as DNA: TGTGCCAGCAGCGCAGGCGGGGGGAGCACAGATACGCAGTATTTT. Its translation: CASSAGGGSTDTQYF.

This chain links TRBV7-9 with TRBJ1-2; D is possibly TRBD1 (6 bases). Deletions cut 5 bases from V and 1 base from J, with 17 bases between. Germline CDR1 reads SEHNR; CDR2 reads FQNEAQ (reference sequence). The CDR3 sequence is 16 residues long. CDR3 in amino acids: CASSVTPGVRNYGYTF. Written as DNA, the CDR3 is TGTGCCAGCAGCGTAACCCCAGGGGTTCGTAACTATGGCTACACCTTC.

This clone was detected once. V and J are TRBV5-1 and TRBJ1-1; 7 bases map to TRBD1. CDR1 and CDR2 from the germline V gene are SGHRS and YFSETQ. The CDR3 extends over 15 amino acids. V dropped 4 bases and J dropped 5; count of bases not matched to a gene: 11. The CDR3 spells CASSPLTGDGTEAFF. The CDR3 DNA follows: TGCGCCAGCAGCCCCCTTACAGGGGACGGGACTGAAGCTTTCTTT.

The gene calls are TRBV13 and TRBJ2-3, with D maybe TRBD2 (6 bases). V was trimmed by 2 bases and J by 2 bases, leaving 14 bases between them. The germline gives CDR1 PRHDT, CDR2 FYEKMQ (reference sequence). The CDR3 has 16 residues. The CDR3 coding sequence is TGTGCCAGCAGCTTATATCCCCAGGACTACACAGATACGCAGTATTTT. It codes for CASSLYPQDYTDTQYF.

V usage is TRBV10-2 and J usage is TRBJ2-1, with D possibly called TRBD1 or TRBD2 (6 bases each). Per germline, CDR1 WSHSY and CDR2 SAAADI. The V end lost 3 bases, the J end lost 7 bases, and 13 bases lay between the germline ends. The CDR3 totals 14 residues. CDR3 sequence reads: CASSEQGGANEQFF. In DNA, the CDR3 is TGCGCCAGCAGTGAACAGGGAGGAGCGAATGAGCAGTTCTTC.

The chain carries TRBV6-5 and TRBJ2-5, with 8 bases fitting TRBD2. Losses at the gene ends were 0 bases for V and 3 bases for J; bases not matched to a gene: 3. The CDR3 sequence is 15 residues long. The germline V gene has CDR1 MNHEY and CDR2 SVGAGI. The CDR3 protein is CASSYSRREEETQYF. CDR3 DNA sequence: TGTGCCAGCAGTTACTCGCGGCGGGAGGAAGAGACCCAGTACTTC.

The chain is built from TRBV7-3 and TRBJ1-1, with D perhaps TRBD1 (5 bases). The germline V gene encodes CDR1 SGHTA and CDR2 FQGTGA. This CDR3 region has 14 residues. V was shortened by 1 base and J by 4 bases, with 10 bases between the two germline ends. The CDR3 loop is CASSLNGASTEAFF. The CDR3, as DNA: TGTGCCAGCAGCTTAAACGGGGCGAGCACTGAAGCTTTCTTT.

J is TRBJ2-7 and V is TRBV6-5, with TRBD1 matching 10 bases. Unmatched junction bases numbered 6, after V lost 5 bases and J lost 5 bases. Germline V CDR1 and CDR2: MNHEY, SVGAGI. This CDR3 comprises 14 residues. Here the CDR3 DNA reads TGTGCCAGCAGTCAGACAGGGGGCTTCGACGAGCAGTACTTC. Translation: CASSQTGGFDEQYF.

This clone was seen only once. The genes are TRBV12-3 or TRBV12-4 and TRBJ2-7; D ambiguous. This CDR3 contains 12 residues. V gave up 4 bases and J gave up 13 bases, with 17 bases separating them. The CDR3 DNA sequence: TGTGCCAGCAGTTCACGACAACATTGGCAATACTTC. This gives the protein CASSSRQHWQYF.

This clone was picked up one time. The DNA for the CDR3 is TGTGCCAGCAGTTTTCGTCTAAATTCACCCCTCCACTTT. This sequence encodes CASSFRLNSPLHF. The chain couples TRBV27 to TRBJ1-6; unclear D gene. The CDR3 length is 13 residues. The germline CDR1 and CDR2 sequences are MNHEY and SMNVEV (reference sequence). V was cut by 3 bases and J by 7 bases, with 7 bases left in between.

This chain links TRBV18 with TRBJ1-2, with D possibly matching TRBD1 (5 bases). Germline V gene lookup returns CDR1 KGHSH and CDR2 LQKENI. The V end was cut by 3 bases, the J end by 7 bases, with 9 bases between. The CDR3 is 12 residues long. The CDR3 here is CASSPREVGYTF. CDR3 bases: TGTGCCAGCTCACCCAGGGAGGTTGGCTACACCTTC.

The J gene is TRBJ1-2, the V gene TRBV12-3 or TRBV12-4; 11 bases align to TRBD1. The CDR3 runs to 13 residues. J was trimmed by 12 bases and V by 1 base; bases with no gene match: 4. In nucleotides, the CDR3 is TGTGCCAGCAGTTTAGGCGGACAGGGGGCTCACACCTTC. This gives the protein CASSLGGQGAHTF.

The chain employs TRBV3-1 (or the pseudogene TRBV3-2) and TRBJ1-3; D unclear. The CDR3 consists of 12 residues. The V end was cut by 3 bases, the J end by 6 bases, with 6 bases between. Germline CDR1 is LGHDT and CDR2 is YNNKEL (reference sequence). The CDR3 protein is CASSQRPNTIYF. The CDR3 DNA sequence: TGTGCCAGCAGCCAGCGCCCAAACACCATATATTTT.

The chain uses TRBV27 and TRBJ1-2, with TRBD1 as a possible D gene (5 bases). Looked up from germline, CDR1 is MNHEY and CDR2 is SMNVEV (reference sequence). CDR3 length: 13 amino acids. Trimming removed 3 bases from V and 2 bases from J, with 7 bases in between. The CDR3 loop reads CASSFGGNYGYTF. DNA of the CDR3: TGTGCCAGCAGTTTTGGGGGGAACTATGGCTACACCTTC.